One sample yielded the 4 T cell receptor beta chains listed below, sequenced in a study of beta chain features in type 1 diabetes. Regarding the study as a whole: Patients with Type 1 diabetes showed moderately but significantly shorter TCRB CDR3s in all four CD4+ subsets.

Since all of the isolated RNA was reverse transcribed, expressed TCRB transcripts were what got sequenced. Data came from immunoSEQ multiplex PCR; TCRdb stores just in-frame clones and leaves some out. The data contain about 120,000 clones, around 15% of them singletons. These receptors have no known antigen. Sequenced material: central memory CD4+ T cells from blood. These receptors were collected from a man younger than 45 with type 1 diabetes.

This clone was seen a handful of times. This sequence joins TRBV6-1 and TRBJ2-7; TRBD1 agrees at 8 bases. CDR3 length equals 14 residues. The V gene end was trimmed by 7 bases and the J gene end by 4 bases; junction bases not matched to a gene: 9. CDR1 is MNHNS, CDR2 SASEGT, per germline. This CDR3 is CASKGTGGNYEQYF. The CDR3 DNA reads as TGTGCCAGCAAAGGGACAGGTGGAAATTACGAGCAGTACTTC.

There are a few counts of this clone. This sequence joins TRBV4-3 and TRBJ1-1; D may be TRBD1 (5 bases). The V end was cut by 0 bases, the J end by 0 bases, with 8 bases between. The CDR3 contains 15 residues. The V gene's germline CDR1 is LGHNA and CDR2 YSLEER. The CDR3 here is CASSQERGMNTEAFF. The DNA of the CDR3 is TGCGCCAGCAGCCAAGAGAGGGGCATGAACACTGAAGCTTTCTTT.

A few counts support this clone. This chain connects TRBV4-2 to TRBJ2-7; D is uncertain. The CDR3 length is 15 residues. Trimming left V 1 base short and J 1 base short, with 11 bases between. CDR1 is LGHNA and CDR2 is YNFKEQ in the germline V gene. Here the CDR3 reads CASSQVYSGSYEQYF. DNA of the CDR3: TGTGCCAGCAGCCAAGTGTATTCCGGGTCCTACGAGCAGTACTTC.

The sample holds a few counts of this clone. The chain is built from TRBV28 and TRBJ1-2, with TRBD1 as a possible D gene (5 bases). The germline V and J ends were trimmed by 4 bases and 4 bases, with 7 bases remaining between them. This CDR3 is 12 amino acids long. Germline CDR1 reads MDHEN; CDR2 reads SYDVKM. The DNA of the CDR3 is TGTGCCAGCAGTTCAGACAGCTATGGCTACACCTTC. The encoded protein is CASSSDSYGYTF.